The 21 T cell receptor beta chains below were found in one sample sequenced in a study of blood T cell repertoires in COVID-19. Here immunoSEQ multiplex PCR was the method, and the copy in TCRdb shows in-frame clones only, minus some. The sample has around 130,000 clones; under 85% are singletons. Sample: peripheral blood. These receptors all come from a woman aged 55-69 years with acute or convalescent COVID-19.

This clone was counted once. This chain uses TRBV5-1 with TRBJ2-2; 9 bases are shared with TRBD1. Germline CDR1 SGHRS, CDR2 YFSETQ. V shed 3 bases, J shed 7 bases, and the junction held 7 bases outside the gene matches. The CDR3 consists of 15 residues. CDR3 in DNA: TGCGCCAGCAGCTACGTACAGGGGGCGATCGGGGAGCTGTTTTTT. It codes for CASSYVQGAIGELFF. The variable domain in full, completed from reference TRBV5-1 and TRBJ2-2, reads KAGVTQTPRYLIKTRGQQVTLSCSPISGHRSVSWYQQTPGQGLQFLFEYFSETQRNKGNFPGRFSGRQFSNSRSEMNVSTLELGDSALYLCASSYVQGAIGELFFGEGSRLTVL.

This clone was picked up a small number of times. This chain links TRBV5-4 with TRBJ1-2, with D maybe TRBD1 (6 bases). The CDR3 has 15 residues. Looked up from germline, CDR1 is SGHNT and CDR2 is YYREEE (reference sequence). V dropped 4 bases and J dropped 5 bases, with 18 bases sitting between them. The CDR3 DNA reads TGTGCCAGCAGCGTCCAACAGGGAGCCACTTATGGCTACACCTTC. Translated, it gives CASSVQQGATYGYTF.

The gene calls are TRBV27 and TRBJ1-1; D gene uncertain. CDR1 and CDR2 (germline): MNHEY, SMNVEV (reference sequence). V was pared by 0 bases and J by 7 bases, with 12 bases between. The CDR3 is 14 residues long. The CDR3 nucleotides read TGTGCCAGCAGTTTATCGAGGTCAGTGAGTGAAGCTTTCTTT. Its protein is CASSLSRSVSEAFF.

This sequence joins TRBV5-1 and TRBJ1-2; maybe TRBD1 (5 bases). V dropped 4 bases and J dropped 0 bases, with 16 bases sitting between them. This CDR3 has 16 amino acids. The germline CDR1 and CDR2 sequences are SGHRS and YFSETQ. The CDR3 is CASSEVTGVANYGYTF. CDR3 coding DNA: TGCGCCAGCAGCGAAGTAACAGGAGTAGCTAACTATGGCTACACCTTC. Based on the CDR3 plus reference TRBV5-1 and TRBJ1-2, the full variable domain is KAGVTQTPRYLIKTRGQQVTLSCSPISGHRSVSWYQQTPGQGLQFLFEYFSETQRNKGNFPGRFSGRQFSNSRSEMNVSTLELGDSALYLCASSEVTGVANYGYTFGSGTRLTVV.

There are many counts of this clone. The V and J genes are TRBV6-5 and TRBJ1-5, with TRBD1 matching over 10 bases. The CDR3 has 16 residues. From germline, CDR1 is MNHEY and CDR2 SVGAGI. V was clipped by 0 bases and J by 2 bases; unmatched bases: 1. CDR3 protein: CASSYSGTGGNQPQHF. The CDR3 DNA reads as TGTGCCAGCAGTTACTCCGGGACAGGGGGCAATCAGCCCCAGCATTTT.

This clone is a singleton in its sample. V and J are TRBV7-9 and TRBJ1-2, with D possibly matching TRBD1 (6 bases). The V end lost 6 bases, the J end lost 5 bases, and 16 bases lay between the germline ends. Per germline, CDR1 SEHNR and CDR2 FQNEAQ (reference sequence). CDR3 length: 14 residues. CDR3 region: CASRHTGLGYGYTF. For the CDR3, the DNA is TGTGCCAGCAGGCACACAGGGTTAGGGTATGGCTACACCTTC. The whole variable domain, filled in from reference TRBV7-9 and TRBJ1-2, reads DTGVSQNPRHKITKRGQNVTFRCDPISEHNRLYWYRQTLGQGPEFLTYFQNEAQLEKSRLLSDRFSAERPKGSFSTLEIQRTEQGDSAMYLCASRHTGLGYGYTFGSGTRLTVV.

The gene calls are TRBV2 and TRBJ2-2; 9 bases agree with TRBD1. The V gene's germline CDR1 is SNHLY and CDR2 FYNNEI. V was pared by 9 bases and J by 1 base, with 3 bases of the junction left unmatched. This CDR3 has 14 residues. CDR3 nucleotide sequence: TGTGCCAGTGGACAGGGGCAGAACACCGGGGAGCTGTTTTTT. This sequence encodes CASGQGQNTGELFF.

The chain carries TRBV28 and TRBJ2-4, with TRBD2 matching 8 bases. Unmatched junction bases numbered 9, after V lost 6 bases and J lost 8 bases. Germline V gene lookup returns CDR1 MDHEN and CDR2 SYDVKM. The CDR3 is made up of 14 amino acids. DNA for the CDR3: TGTGCCAGCAGATCCGGGACTAGTAAGGACATTCAGTACTTC. Translating gives CASRSGTSKDIQYF.

This rearrangement joins TRBV18 to TRBJ1-1, with D unclear. The V gene's germline CDR1 is KGHSH and CDR2 LQKENI. The V end lost 6 bases, the J end lost 0 bases, and 8 bases lay between the germline ends. The CDR3 length is 13 residues. The CDR3 DNA follows: TGTGCCAGCTCCCGCGTGTTGAACACTGAAGCTTTCTTT. It is translated as CASSRVLNTEAFF.

The chain joins TRBV9 to TRBJ1-1, with TRBD1 matching 9 bases. The CDR3 consists of 14 residues. From germline, CDR1 is SGDLS and CDR2 YYNGEE. V lost 0 bases and J lost 4; bases outside the gene matches: 1. The CDR3: CASSVETGGTEAFF. As DNA, the CDR3 is TGTGCCAGCAGCGTAGAGACAGGGGGCACTGAAGCTTTCTTT.

A few counts support this clone. The V gene is TRBV7-2, the J gene TRBJ1-2, with D perhaps matching TRBD1 (6 bases). The CDR3 runs to 13 residues. With 7 bases removed from V and 5 bases from J, the gap between germline ends came to 14 bases. Germline lookup yields CDR1 SGHTA and CDR2 FQGNSA. The CDR3 spells CASTNRAGYGYTF. As DNA, the CDR3 is TGTGCCAGCACTAACAGGGCTGGATATGGCTACACCTTC.

Only a few counts were recorded for this clone. The chain is built from TRBV19 and TRBJ1-6; D not certain. Trimming removed 1 base from V and 0 bases from J, with 4 bases in between. The CDR3 has 15 residues. Germline V lookup: CDR1 LNHDA, CDR2 SQIVND (reference sequence). DNA for the CDR3: TGTGCCAGTAGTATAGGGAGCTCCTATAATTCACCCCTCCACTTT. This codes for CASSIGSSYNSPLHF.

The chain is built from TRBV29-1 and TRBJ2-1; D gene unclear. The germline gives CDR1 SQVTM, CDR2 ANQGSEA. Trimming stripped 1 base from V and 2 bases from J, with 9 bases between. The CDR3 sequence is 14 residues long. The CDR3 here is CSVEGDNPYNEQFF. The CDR3 DNA sequence: TGCAGCGTTGAAGGTGACAATCCCTACAATGAGCAGTTCTTC.

The chain recombines TRBV7-2 with TRBJ2-5, with 8 nucleotides matching TRBD1. CDR1 is SGHTA, CDR2 FQGNSA, per germline. The junction had 4 bases not matched to a gene; V was cut back by 3 bases and J by 1 base. This CDR3 has 15 amino acids. The CDR3 bases are TGTGCCAGCAGCTTCCGGACAGGGTTCCAAGAGACCCAGTACTTC. As protein: CASSFRTGFQETQYF.

This clone was picked up a small number of times. J is TRBJ1-6 and V is TRBV5-1, with 9 bases matching TRBD1. Germline V CDR1 and CDR2: SGHRS, YFSETQ. This CDR3 contains 15 residues. V gave up 2 bases and J gave up 7 bases; unmatched junction bases: 4. The CDR3 spells CASSFQTGGNSPLHF. Written as DNA, the CDR3 is TGCGCCAGCAGCTTCCAGACAGGGGGAAATTCACCCCTCCACTTT.

As concerns this clone: Other DNA sequences of this sample code for an identical CDR3. The chain couples TRBV5-6 to TRBJ1-2; 8 nucleotides align to TRBD1. Germline V gene data show CDR1 as SGHDT and CDR2 as YYEEEE. The CDR3 has 14 amino acids. V shed 0 bases and J 2 bases; nucleotides not matched to a gene: 0. CDR3 DNA sequence: TGTGCCAGCAGCTTGGGACAGGGGAACTATGGCTACACCTTC. This sequence encodes CASSLGQGNYGYTF.

This sequence joins TRBV12-3 or TRBV12-4 and TRBJ1-1; D is unresolved. The CDR3 is 13 residues long. V was pared by 6 bases and J by 1 base, with 9 bases between. The CDR3 region is CASSGSGNTEAFF. The DNA of the CDR3 is TGTGCCAGCAGCGGGAGTGGGAACACTGAAGCTTTCTTT.

This clone was seen only a few times. The J gene is TRBJ2-7, the V gene TRBV10-3; D may be TRBD2 (5 bases). V was cut by 8 bases and J by 1 base, with 15 bases left in between. Germline CDR1 ENHRY, CDR2 SYGVKD. This CDR3 comprises 14 residues. This chain's CDR3 is CAIRSRTGSYEQYF. Here the CDR3 DNA reads TGTGCCATCCGATCGAGGACGGGGTCCTACGAGCAGTACTTC.

The chain recombines TRBV6-5 with TRBJ1-4; weak D call: TRBD1 (6 bases). Deletions cut 0 bases from V and 8 bases from J, with 10 bases between. The germline V gene has CDR1 MNHEY and CDR2 SVGAGI. The CDR3 covers 14 residues. CDR3 sequence: CASSYSWTVEKLFF. The CDR3 coding sequence is TGTGCCAGCAGTTACTCGTGGACAGTCGAAAAACTGTTTTTT.

V is TRBV5-1 and J is TRBJ2-5; D is unresolved. Germline CDR1 reads SGHRS; CDR2 reads YFSETQ. The CDR3 has 11 residues. Trimming cost V 2 bases and J 5 bases, with 4 bases left between them. The CDR3 here is CASSLEETQYF. CDR3 nucleotides: TGCGCCAGCAGCTTAGAGGAGACCCAGTACTTC.

The chain uses TRBV3-1 (or the pseudogene TRBV3-2) and TRBJ2-4, with D possibly TRBD2 on 5 matching bases. Deletions cut 5 bases from V and 0 bases from J, with 17 bases between. CDR1 LGHDT and CDR2 YNNKEL come from the germline V gene (reference sequence). The CDR3 has 17 residues. The CDR3 sequence is CASSNLGEWGAKNIQYF. CDR3 DNA: TGTGCCAGCAGCAATCTCGGGGAATGGGGAGCCAAAAACATTCAGTACTTC.